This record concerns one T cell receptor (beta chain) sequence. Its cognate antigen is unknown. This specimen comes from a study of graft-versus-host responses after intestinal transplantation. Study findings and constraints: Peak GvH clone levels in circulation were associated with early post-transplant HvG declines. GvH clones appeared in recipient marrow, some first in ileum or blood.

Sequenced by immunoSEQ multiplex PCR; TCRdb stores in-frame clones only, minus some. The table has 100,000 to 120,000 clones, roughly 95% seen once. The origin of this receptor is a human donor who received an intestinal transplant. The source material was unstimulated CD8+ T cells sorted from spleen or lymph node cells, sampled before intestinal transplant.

The CDR3: CASSESGYETQYF. CDR3 nucleotide sequence: TGTGCCAGCAGCGAATCGGGGTACGAGACCCAGTACTTC. The J gene is TRBJ2-5, the V gene TRBV5-6, with a weak D call TRBD2 (5 bases). V lost 4 bases to trimming and J lost 5 bases, with 12 bases between them. This CDR3 is 13 amino acids long. Germline V lookup: CDR1 SGHDT, CDR2 YYEEEE.